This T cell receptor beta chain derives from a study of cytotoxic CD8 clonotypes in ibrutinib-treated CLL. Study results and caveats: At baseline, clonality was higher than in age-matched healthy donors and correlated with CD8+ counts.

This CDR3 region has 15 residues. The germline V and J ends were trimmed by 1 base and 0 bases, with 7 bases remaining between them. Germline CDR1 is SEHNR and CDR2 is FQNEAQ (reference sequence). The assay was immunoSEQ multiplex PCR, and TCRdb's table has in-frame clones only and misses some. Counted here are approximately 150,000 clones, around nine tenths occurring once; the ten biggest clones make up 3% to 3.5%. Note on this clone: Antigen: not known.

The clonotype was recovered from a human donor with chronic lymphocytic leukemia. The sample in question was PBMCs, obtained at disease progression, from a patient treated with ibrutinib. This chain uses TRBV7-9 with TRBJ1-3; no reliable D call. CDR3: CASSLVASSGNTIYF. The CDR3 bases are TGTGCCAGCAGCTTAGTTGCCAGCTCTGGAAACACCATATATTTT. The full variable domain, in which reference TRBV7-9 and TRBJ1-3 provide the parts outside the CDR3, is DTGVSQNPRHKITKRGQNVTFRCDPISEHNRLYWYRQTLGQGPEFLTYFQNEAQLEKSRLLSDRFSAERPKGSFSTLEIQRTEQGDSAMYLCASSLVASSGNTIYFGEGSWLTVV.